The entry below gives a single TCR beta chain sequence along with its context. This CDR3 is 14 amino acids long. V trimming: 9 bases; J trimming: 3 bases; junction bases outside the gene matches: 10. The V gene's germline CDR1 is LNHDA and CDR2 SQIVND (reference sequence). Time point of the sample: newly diagnosed GD, antithyroid drugs for less than 3 months. The TCR library used RNA extracted from PBMCs. The data stem from a study of regulatory T cells in long-lasting Graves disease. Arm-PCR of CDR3 regions and iRepertoire HTBI primers were the basis on which TCR beta libraries were built. TCRdb reprocessed the multiplex PCR reads via MiXCR and lists one record per CDR3 protein. This table holds 530,000 or so distinct CDR3 sequences, about 13% found once. These data were also filed under a second study, of T cells in Graves' hyperthyroidism and ophthalmopathy.

This rearrangement joins TRBV19 to TRBJ2-7; 8 bases match TRBD1. This TCR was recovered from a man aged 25-45 years with Graves disease. The source material was peripheral blood mononuclear cells (PBMCs), sampled at new diagnosis, from a patient treated with antithyroid drugs. CDR3 bases: TGTGCCAGCCAACAGGGGGTGGGTATCTACGAGCAGTACTTC. Translated: CASQQGVGIYEQYF.